The 25 T cell receptor beta chains in this list originate from one sample, sequenced in a study of spatial heterogeneity in lung cancer. The time point is: blood at routine non-recurrence follow-up after resection. The sequenced material consisted of unsorted whole RNA from tumor, nontumor lung or frozen PBMC. TCRdb re-analysed the 5' RACE reads in MiXCR, keeping a single row per CDR3 protein. Among about 52,000 distinct CDR3 sequences listed, roughly 7% were seen once. Specimen: PBMCs, collected at follow-up. These receptors were collected from a female donor with early-stage non-small cell lung cancer.

This clonotype was observed a handful of times. The V and J genes are TRBV6-1 and TRBJ1-5; no reliable D call. Between the trimmed V and J ends, which lost 1 base and 0 bases, there was a span of 4 bases. The CDR3 contains 14 residues. Germline V CDR1 and CDR2: MNHNS, SASEGT. Here the CDR3 reads CASSEGYSNQPQHF. The CDR3 nucleotides are TGTGCCAGCAGTGAAGGTTATAGCAATCAGCCCCAGCATTTT.

The V and J genes are TRBV7-8 and TRBJ1-2, with a tentative D call TRBD1 (5 bases). CDR3 length equals 14 residues. From germline, CDR1 is SGHVS and CDR2 FQNEAQ. The germline V and J ends were trimmed by 5 bases and 3 bases, with 13 bases remaining between them. CDR3 DNA: TGTGCCAGCAGCACTGACAGCCCCCACTATGGCTACACCTTC. It yields the protein CASSTDSPHYGYTF.

There are many counts of this clonotype. The chain uses TRBV4-1 and TRBJ2-1; 8 bases agree with TRBD2. Losses at the gene ends were 2 bases for V and 6 bases for J; bases not matched to a gene: 6. The CDR3 is 15 residues long. The germline CDR1 and CDR2 sequences are MGHRA and YSYEKL. CDR3 in amino acids: CASSQLAGTGNEQFF. The CDR3, as DNA: TGCGCCAGCAGCCAATTAGCGGGAACAGGCAATGAGCAGTTCTTC.

This clonotype was recorded many times. The rearrangement joins TRBV6-2 or TRBV6-3 to TRBJ1-5; D remains ambiguous. The V end was cut by 0 bases, the J end by 4 bases, with 10 bases between. From germline, CDR1 is MNHEY and CDR2 SVGEGT. CDR3 length: 15 residues. CDR3: CASSYSLAGNQPQHF. Written as DNA, the CDR3 is TGTGCCAGCAGTTACTCCTTAGCGGGAAATCAGCCCCAGCATTTT.

The table lists this clonotype with many counts. The rearrangement uses TRBV7-2 and TRBJ1-6, with D possibly TRBD1 on 6 matching bases. V was shortened by 1 base and J by 8 bases, with 9 bases between the two germline ends. Germline V gene sequence: CDR1 SGHTA, CDR2 FQGNSA. The CDR3 length is 14 residues. The CDR3 DNA is TGTGCCAGCAGCTTAGGAGGGGGGTATTCACCCCTCCACTTT. Translating gives CASSLGGGYSPLHF.

This clonotype was observed at least ten times. The chain recombines TRBV5-6 with TRBJ1-1; a weak D match, TRBD1 (5 bases). CDR3 length equals 14 residues. V dropped 2 bases and J dropped 2 bases, with 10 bases sitting between them. CDR1 and CDR2 from the germline V gene are SGHDT and YYEEEE. The CDR3: CASSFRGINTEAFF. For the CDR3, the DNA is TGTGCCAGCAGCTTCCGGGGGATTAACACTGAAGCTTTCTTT.

There are many counts of this clonotype. The chain links TRBV14 to TRBJ2-6, with 7 bases aligning to TRBD2. Germline V gene sequence: CDR1 SGHDN, CDR2 FVKESK. The V and J ends lost 4 bases and 2 bases, in that order; junction bases with no gene match: 8. The CDR3 is 17 amino acids. CDR3 in amino acids: CASSPGEGLTGANVLTF. CDR3 bases: TGTGCCAGCAGCCCCGGGGAGGGCCTTACTGGGGCCAACGTCCTGACTTTC. The entire variable domain, with the rest obtained from reference TRBV14 and TRBJ2-6, is as follows: EAGVTQFPSHSVIEKGQTVTLRCDPISGHDNLYWYRRVMGKEIKFLLHFVKESKQDESGMPNNRFLAERTGGTYSTLKVQPAELEDSGVYFCASSPGEGLTGANVLTFGAGSRLTVL.

This clonotype has more than one count but fewer than ten. V is TRBV5-1 and J is TRBJ2-2; D is undetermined. The V end was cut by 0 bases, the J end by 6 bases, with 12 bases between. From germline, CDR1 is SGHRS and CDR2 YFSETQ. The CDR3 runs 15 residues. The CDR3 DNA reads as TGCGCCAGCAGCTTGGAGCCGGGTGCGGCCGGGGAGCTGTTTTTT. This translates into CASSLEPGAAGELFF.

The rearrangement uses TRBV4-1 and TRBJ2-1; D possibly corresponds to TRBD2 (5 bases). Germline V CDR1 and CDR2: MGHRA, YSYEKL. The length of the CDR3 is 14 residues. The V end lost 4 bases, the J end lost 2 bases, and 9 bases lay between the germline ends. The CDR3 region has the DNA TGCGCCAGCAGCCCTTACGGGGCCTACAATGAGCAGTTCTTC. Translation: CASSPYGAYNEQFF.

In its sample, this clonotype was seen many times. The chain couples TRBV20-1 to TRBJ2-3; TRBD2 aligns across 8 bases. Germline V lookup: CDR1 DFQATT, CDR2 SNEGSKA (reference sequence). The CDR3 has 17 residues. J lost 1 base, V lost 5 bases, and 14 bases had no gene match. Written as DNA, the CDR3 is TGCAGTGCTCCACTTTGGTTAACTAGCGGAGGCACAGATACGCAGTATTTT. Translation gives CSAPLWLTSGGTDTQYF.

This clonotype was counted at least ten times. This chain connects TRBV7-2 to TRBJ2-1; 13 positions agree with TRBD2. The CDR3 length is 15 residues. Unmatched junction bases numbered 3, after V lost 5 bases and J lost 5 bases. Germline V gene lookup returns CDR1 SGHTA and CDR2 FQGNSA. The CDR3 spells CASSNGLAGDNEQFF. CDR3 DNA: TGTGCCAGCAGCAACGGACTAGCGGGGGACAATGAGCAGTTCTTC.

There are many counts of this clonotype. V usage is TRBV6-6 and J usage is TRBJ2-7; 9 bases map to TRBD1. Germline V gives CDR1 MNHNY, CDR2 SVGAGI (reference sequence). V dropped 2 bases and J dropped 1; count of bases not matched to a gene: 3. The CDR3 loop spans 15 amino acids. In nucleotides, the CDR3 is TGTGCCAGCAGTTACGGACAGGGGCGATCCTACGAGCAGTACTTC. Its protein is CASSYGQGRSYEQYF.

This clonotype was detected ten times or more. This chain links TRBV7-2 with TRBJ2-7, with unresolved D. V lost 5 bases and J 0 bases, leaving 11 bases between the germline ends. The CDR3 is 14 amino acids. Germline assignment: CDR1 SGHTA and CDR2 FQGNSA. The CDR3, as DNA: TGTGCCAGCAGCGCCCGGTTAAGCTCCTACGAGCAGTACTTC. Translation: CASSARLSSYEQYF.

Ten or more counts support this clonotype. The chain links TRBV4-1 to TRBJ1-4; D perhaps matches TRBD1 (5 bases). The CDR3 runs to 13 residues. Trimming stripped 1 base from V and 8 bases from J, with 8 bases between. Germline V gives CDR1 MGHRA, CDR2 YSYEKL. The CDR3: CASSQGNREKLFF. The CDR3 DNA reads as TGCGCCAGCAGCCAAGGAAACAGGGAAAAACTGTTTTTT.

This chain connects TRBV14 to TRBJ1-2; D gene unclear. CDR3 length equals 13 residues. Germline V lookup: CDR1 SGHDN, CDR2 FVKESK. V lost 3 bases and J lost 8, with 13 bases in between. The CDR3 loop is CASSQYSLGGYTF. The CDR3 DNA follows: TGTGCCAGCAGCCAGTACAGCCTGGGAGGCTACACCTTC.

This clonotype was seen many times. CDR3: CASSLRSGTDNSPLHF. The CDR3 nucleotides are TGTGCCAGCAGTTTAAGGTCGGGGACAGATAATTCACCCCTCCACTTT. The V call is TRBV28, the J call TRBJ1-6; 7 bases are shared with TRBD1. V shed 2 bases and J 5 bases; nucleotides not matched to a gene: 6. This CDR3 spans 16 amino acids. Per germline, CDR1 MDHEN and CDR2 SYDVKM.

This clonotype was detected a few times. For the CDR3, the DNA is TGTGCCAGCAGTTACACCGAGGGACAGGGGGCCAAAAACATTCAGTACTTC. As protein: CASSYTEGQGAKNIQYF. The chain combines TRBV6-2 or TRBV6-3 with TRBJ2-4; 10 bases align to TRBD1. J was trimmed by 1 base and V by 2 bases; bases with no gene match: 5. The V gene's germline CDR1 is MNHEY and CDR2 SVGEGT. The CDR3 runs to 17 residues.

V is TRBV28 and J is TRBJ1-1; no definite D call. The germline V gene encodes CDR1 MDHEN and CDR2 SYDVKM. The germline V and J ends were trimmed by 4 bases and 1 base, with 10 bases remaining between them. CDR3 size: 14 residues. In nucleotides, the CDR3 is TGTGCCAGCAGTTCGCCCCCAGGGAACACTGAAGCTTTCTTT. It encodes CASSSPPGNTEAFF.

This clonotype was observed many times. This chain links TRBV12-3 or TRBV12-4 with TRBJ1-5; no definite D call. V was clipped by 2 bases and J by 8 bases, with 4 bases between them. The CDR3 length is 11 residues. CDR3 in amino acids: CASSLSEPQHF. CDR3 coding DNA: TGTGCCAGCAGTTTATCTGAGCCCCAGCATTTT.

This clonotype was recorded at least ten times. The V and J genes are TRBV7-9 and TRBJ1-5; no clear D. V shed 2 bases and J shed 4 bases, with 3 bases lying between them. This CDR3 has 12 residues. Germline V gives CDR1 SEHNR, CDR2 FQNEAQ (reference sequence). CDR3 nucleotides: TGTGCCAGCAGCTTACCTAATCAGCCCCAGCATTTT. Protein sequence: CASSLPNQPQHF.

This clonotype occurred many times. The V gene is TRBV10-3, the J gene TRBJ2-2; 10 positions agree with TRBD2. This CDR3 region has 15 residues. V lost 5 bases, J lost 8 bases, and 8 bases stayed unmatched. Germline CDR1 reads ENHRY; CDR2 reads SYGVKD. This CDR3 is CAISSSGGHGGELFF. In DNA form, the CDR3 reads TGTGCCATCAGTTCTAGCGGGGGTCATGGTGGGGAGCTGTTTTTT.

In its sample, this clonotype was seen many times. The J gene is TRBJ2-3, the V gene TRBV7-2; 14 bases are a match to TRBD2. The CDR3 consists of 17 residues. Per germline, CDR1 SGHTA and CDR2 FQGNSA. Trimming took 3 bases from V and 4 from J; bases not matched to a gene: 6. CDR3 DNA: TGTGCCAGCAGCTTCGGGACTAGCGGGGGTTGGGCAGATACGCAGTATTTT. This sequence encodes CASSFGTSGGWADTQYF.

The chain links TRBV7-2 to TRBJ1-1; TRBD1 agrees at 9 bases. Looked up from germline, CDR1 is SGHTA and CDR2 is FQGNSA. There are 14 residues in the CDR3. J lost 6 bases, V lost 2 bases, and 4 bases had no gene match. In DNA form, the CDR3 reads TGTGCCAGCAGCTTAACAGGGGGCGACCCTGAAGCTTTCTTT. This gives the protein CASSLTGGDPEAFF.

This clonotype was recorded many times. J is TRBJ2-3 and V is TRBV7-9; 8 bases match TRBD2. The V and J ends lost 11 bases and 3 bases, in that order; junction bases with no gene match: 10. Per germline, CDR1 SEHNR and CDR2 FQNEAQ (reference sequence). This CDR3 is 14 amino acids long. This CDR3 is CAGLQRGITDTQYF. For the CDR3, the DNA is TGTGCCGGCCTACAGCGGGGGATTACAGATACGCAGTATTTT.

Ten or more counts support this clonotype. This chain connects TRBV29-1 to TRBJ1-1; 10 bases fit TRBD1. Germline trimming cut 6 bases from V and 5 bases from J; bases unmatched to any gene: 12. The CDR3 totals 15 residues. Germline CDR1 is SQVTM and CDR2 is ANQGSEA. The CDR3 DNA reads TGCAGCGTCCGGCCCACGACAGGGGGCATAACTGAAGCTTTCTTT. It is translated as CSVRPTTGGITEAFF.